This T cell receptor beta chain was recovered during a study of blood T cell repertoires in COVID-19. About the research overall: The United States, Italy and Spain provided the acute and convalescent COVID-19 samples.

Original methodology: Scientists estimated how many nucleated cells there were by amplifying reference gene primers. Profiled with immunoSEQ multiplex PCR; TCRdb holds only in-frame clones, not every one. The V and J calls and the clone size are those of that table, but D and trimming were determined from the DNA. The table has tens of thousands of clones, approximately 87% seen once. The receptor comes from a human donor in a cohort sampled during active COVID-19. Material: peripheral blood.

CDR3 in amino acids: CASSLSGEAFF. CDR3 nucleotide sequence: TGTGCCAGCAGTTTGAGTGGTGAAGCTTTCTTT. The V call is TRBV28, the J call TRBJ1-1; no clear D. The V and J ends lost 3 bases and 7 bases respectively, with 6 bases between them. The germline gives CDR1 MDHEN, CDR2 SYDVKM. The CDR3 length is 11 residues.